Presented here are 17 T cell receptor beta chains from one specimen sequenced in a study of blood T cells in healthy people across ages. Using a J-beta primer mix together with a sample-barcoded 5' primer, a second PCR was run for roughly 7 to 12 cycles. MiXCR was run by TCRdb on the 5' RACE reads, yielding one entry per CDR3 protein. The table has roughly 1.6 million distinct CDR3 sequences, 30% to 40% seen once. Sequencing was done on a sample of blood. Receptor source: a woman aged 25-40 years in good health.

This clonotype occurred a few times. The V call is TRBV3-1, the J call TRBJ1-1; 8 nucleotides match TRBD1. The CDR3 is made up of 15 amino acids. The V segment lost 8 bases and the J segment 1 base; nucleotides outside the gene matches: 9. Germline V CDR1 and CDR2: LGHDT, YNNKEL (reference sequence). The CDR3 DNA follows: TGTGCCAGCTTCCCAGGGGGCAAGAGGAACACTGAAGCTTTCTTT. This encodes CASFPGGKRNTEAFF.

J is TRBJ2-2 and V is TRBV28; D gene unclear. The CDR3 is made up of 13 amino acids. Germline V gene sequence: CDR1 MDHEN, CDR2 SYDVKM. Trimming took off 4 bases at V and 3 bases at J, with 6 bases between the two ends. CDR3 in amino acids: CASSSHDTGELFF. The CDR3 region has the DNA TGTGCCAGCAGTTCCCATGACACCGGGGAGCTGTTTTTT. The entire variable domain, with the rest obtained from reference TRBV28 and TRBJ2-2, is as follows: DVKVTQSSRYLVKRTGEKVFLECVQDMDHENMFWYRQDPGLGLRLIYFSYDVKMKEKGDIPEGYSVSREKKERFSLILESASTNQTSMYLCASSSHDTGELFFGEGSRLTVL.

Only one count was recorded for this clonotype. The chain carries TRBV5-8 and TRBJ2-1; 7 positions match TRBD2. Germline CDR1 reads SGHTS; CDR2 reads YDEGEE. V gave up 2 bases and J gave up 10 bases; unmatched junction bases: 6. CDR3 size: 13 residues. The CDR3 DNA reads as TGTGCCAGCAGCTTATTAGGGAGGGAGGAGCAGTTCTTC. Translated, it gives CASSLLGREEQFF. The full variable domain, with the rest looked up from reference TRBV5-8 and TRBJ2-1, is EAGVTQSPTHLIKTRGQQATLRCSPISGHTSVYWYQQALGLGLQFLLWYDEGEERNRGNFPPRFSGRQFPNYSSELNVNALELEDSALYLCASSLLGREEQFFGPGTRLTVL.

This clonotype was seen more than once but under ten times. V gene TRBV20-1 combines with J gene TRBJ2-4; D perhaps matches TRBD2 (5 bases). The CDR3 has 14 amino acids. Germline V CDR1 and CDR2: DFQATT, SNEGSKA (reference sequence). V dropped 6 bases and J dropped 0 bases, with 12 bases sitting between them. This chain's CDR3 is CSAPPGLAKNIQYF. The CDR3 DNA reads TGCAGTGCCCCCCCTGGACTAGCCAAAAACATTCAGTACTTC.

In this sample, this clonotype turned up many times. This chain joins TRBV5-5 and TRBJ2-7; 8 bases are shared with TRBD1. The V gene end was trimmed by 4 bases and the J gene end by 3 bases; junction bases not matched to a gene: 6. The CDR3 contains 14 residues. Germline V gene sequence: CDR1 SGHKS, CDR2 YYEKEE (reference sequence). The CDR3 bases are TGTGCCAGCAGCGGACAGGGTGGGAACTACGAGCAGTACTTC. Its protein is CASSGQGGNYEQYF.

The chain couples TRBV5-8 to TRBJ2-1; TRBD2 agrees at 13 bases. Germline lookup yields CDR1 SGHTS and CDR2 YDEGEE. The CDR3 length is 15 residues. The J segment lost 12 bases and the V segment lost 0 bases, leaving 6 bases of the junction unmatched. The CDR3 nucleotides are TGTGCCAGCAGCTTGGCCGGACTAGCGGGAGAACGGCAGTTCTTC. Translated: CASSLAGLAGERQFF.

This clonotype was detected a few times. The chain links TRBV4-1 to TRBJ1-2; 11 bases match TRBD1. V lost 3 bases to trimming and J lost 4 bases; unmatched junction nucleotides: 7. From germline, CDR1 is MGHRA and CDR2 YSYEKL. This CDR3 has 16 amino acids. CDR3 DNA: TGCGCCAGCAGCCAGGACAGGGGGCTCTTTATCTATGGCTACACCTTC. This encodes CASSQDRGLFIYGYTF.

This clonotype was detected a few times. This chain joins TRBV13 and TRBJ2-7; no firm D call. This CDR3 spans 15 amino acids. V was shortened by 5 bases and J by 4 bases, with 18 bases between the two germline ends. Looked up from germline, CDR1 is PRHDT and CDR2 is FYEKMQ (reference sequence). This chain's CDR3 is CASSLRSRNQYEQYF. The CDR3, as DNA: TGTGCCAGCAGCCTACGTTCGAGGAATCAATACGAGCAGTACTTC.

There are a few counts of this clonotype. The chain combines TRBV6-1 with TRBJ2-1, with D possibly matching TRBD2 (5 bases). CDR3 length equals 14 residues. Germline V gives CDR1 MNHNS, CDR2 SASEGT. V lost 2 bases and J lost 8, with 13 bases in between. The CDR3 nucleotides are TGTGCCAGCAGTGAACAGGCCAGCGGACATGAGCAGTTCTTC. Protein sequence: CASSEQASGHEQFF.

Many counts were recorded for this clonotype. The J gene is TRBJ1-2, the V gene TRBV5-1; 7 bases line up with TRBD1. Germline V gives CDR1 SGHRS, CDR2 YFSETQ. Losses at the gene ends were 4 bases for V and 2 bases for J; bases not matched to a gene: 2. This CDR3 comprises 13 residues. The CDR3 reads CASSTGQNYGYTF. DNA of the CDR3: TGCGCCAGCAGCACGGGACAGAACTATGGCTACACCTTC.

A few counts support this clonotype. For the CDR3, the DNA is TGCGCCAGCAGCTTGCCCAGCGGGGCCTCAGATACGCAGTATTTT. Residues: CASSLPSGASDTQYF. This rearrangement joins TRBV5-1 to TRBJ2-3, with 7 bases fitting TRBD2. Germline CDR1 reads SGHRS; CDR2 reads YFSETQ. The CDR3 is 15 amino acids. The J segment lost 4 bases and the V segment lost 1 base, leaving 6 bases of the junction unmatched.

V gene TRBV10-2 combines with J gene TRBJ2-5, with TRBD2 matching over 14 bases. The last part of the DNA fits TRBJ2-7 better; the J call may be wrong. Looked up from germline, CDR1 is WSHSY and CDR2 is SAAADI. This CDR3 spans 18 amino acids. CDR3 bases: TGCGCCAGCAGCAGACCCGGGACTAGCGGGAGACCTACCTACGAGCAGTACTTC. Translated: CASSRPGTSGRPTYEQYF.

Note on this clonotype: Sequence at one end of the junction differs from germline and may be a read error. The V call is TRBV10-3, the J call TRBJ2-6; 9 positions match TRBD2. This CDR3 region has 16 residues. CDR1 is ENHRY and CDR2 is SYGVKD in the germline V gene. This chain's CDR3 is CAISSSGVSGANVRTF. DNA for the CDR3: TGTGCCATCAGTTCTAGCGGGGTCTCTGGGGCCAACGTCCGGACTTTC.

This chain joins TRBV6-1 and TRBJ2-7; 8 positions match TRBD1. Germline V gene lookup returns CDR1 MNHNS and CDR2 SASEGT. The CDR3 is made up of 14 amino acids. V lost 7 bases to trimming and J lost 0 bases; unmatched junction nucleotides: 5. The DNA for the CDR3 is TGTGCCAGCATCGACAGGGGTACCTCCTACGAGCAGTACTTC. It translates to CASIDRGTSYEQYF.

This chain joins TRBV5-1 and TRBJ2-3; D is possibly TRBD1 (7 bases). The germline gives CDR1 SGHRS, CDR2 YFSETQ. The CDR3 has 15 amino acids. With 3 bases removed from V and 4 bases from J, the gap between germline ends came to 15 bases. CDR3: CASSSGGSVPDTQYF. The CDR3 DNA reads TGCGCCAGCAGCTCAGGGGGGTCGGTTCCAGATACGCAGTATTTT.

The chain recombines TRBV6-1 with TRBJ2-5; 7 nucleotides agree with TRBD2. This CDR3 is built from 12 residues. The germline V gene has CDR1 MNHNS and CDR2 SASEGT. The trim removed 10 bases at V and 5 bases at J, leaving 7 bases unmatched. For the CDR3, the DNA is TGTGCCACTGCAAGTAGCGGGGAGACCCAGTACTTC. Protein sequence: CATASSGETQYF.

This clonotype was detected only a few times. The chain carries TRBV10-3 and TRBJ2-5; TRBD1 is a possible D gene (7 bases). The CDR3 has 17 residues. With 2 bases removed from V and 5 bases from J, the gap between germline ends came to 21 bases. CDR1 and CDR2 from the germline V gene are ENHRY and SYGVKD. The CDR3 spells CAISEGQQGTRGETQYF. The CDR3 DNA follows: TGTGCCATCAGTGAGGGCCAACAGGGGACCCGGGGGGAGACCCAGTACTTC.